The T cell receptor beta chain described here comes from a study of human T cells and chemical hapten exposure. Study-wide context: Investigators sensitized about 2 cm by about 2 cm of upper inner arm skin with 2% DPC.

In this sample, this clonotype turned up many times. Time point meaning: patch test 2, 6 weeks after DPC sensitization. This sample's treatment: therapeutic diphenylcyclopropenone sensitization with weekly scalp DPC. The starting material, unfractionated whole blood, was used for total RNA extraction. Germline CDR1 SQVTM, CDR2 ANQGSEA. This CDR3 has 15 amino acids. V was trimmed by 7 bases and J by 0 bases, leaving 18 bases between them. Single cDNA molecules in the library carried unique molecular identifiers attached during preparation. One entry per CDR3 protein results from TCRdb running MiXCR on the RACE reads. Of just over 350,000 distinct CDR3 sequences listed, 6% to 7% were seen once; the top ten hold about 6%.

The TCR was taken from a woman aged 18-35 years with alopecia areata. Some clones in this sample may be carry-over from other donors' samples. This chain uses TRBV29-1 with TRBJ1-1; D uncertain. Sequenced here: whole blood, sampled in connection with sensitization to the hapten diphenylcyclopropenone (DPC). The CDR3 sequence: CSAENRRTVNTEAFF. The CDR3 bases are TGCAGCGCCGAGAATCGTCGGACGGTGAACACTGAAGCTTTCTTT. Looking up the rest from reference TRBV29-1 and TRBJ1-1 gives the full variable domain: SAVISQKPSRDICQRGTSLTIQCQVDSQVTMMFWYRQQPGQSLTLIATANQGSEATYESGFVIDKFPISRPNLTFSTLTVSNMSPEDSSIYLCSAENRRTVNTEAFFGQGTRLTVV.